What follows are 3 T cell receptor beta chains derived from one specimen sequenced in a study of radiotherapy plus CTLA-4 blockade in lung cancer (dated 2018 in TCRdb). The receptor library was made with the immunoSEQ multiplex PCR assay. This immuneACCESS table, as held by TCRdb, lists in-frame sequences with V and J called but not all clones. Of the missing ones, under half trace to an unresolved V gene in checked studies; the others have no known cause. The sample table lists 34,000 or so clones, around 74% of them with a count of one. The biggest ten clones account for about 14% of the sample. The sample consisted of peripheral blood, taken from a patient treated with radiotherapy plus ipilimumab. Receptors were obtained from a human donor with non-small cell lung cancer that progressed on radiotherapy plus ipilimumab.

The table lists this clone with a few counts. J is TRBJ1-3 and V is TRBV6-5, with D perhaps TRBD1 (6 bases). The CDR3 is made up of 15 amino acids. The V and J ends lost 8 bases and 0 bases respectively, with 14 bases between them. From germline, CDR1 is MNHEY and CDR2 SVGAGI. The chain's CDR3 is CASSPTGSSGNTIYF. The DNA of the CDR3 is TGTGCCAGCTCGCCCACAGGGAGCTCTGGAAACACCATATATTTT.

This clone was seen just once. CDR3 amino acids: CASSQRSQGTTEAFF. The CDR3 DNA follows: TGTGCCAGCAGCCAACGTAGCCAGGGGACCACTGAAGCTTTCTTT. The V call is TRBV4-2, the J call TRBJ1-1, with D possibly being TRBD1 (6 bases). Germline V CDR1 and CDR2: LGHNA, YNFKEQ. V lost 2 bases and J 4 bases, leaving 14 bases between the germline ends. This CDR3 has 15 amino acids.

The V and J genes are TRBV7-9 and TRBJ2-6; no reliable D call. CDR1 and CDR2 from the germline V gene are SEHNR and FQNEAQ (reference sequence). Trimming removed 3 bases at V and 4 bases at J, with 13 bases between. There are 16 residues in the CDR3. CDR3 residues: CASSFGRFAGANVLTF. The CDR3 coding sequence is TGTGCCAGCAGCTTTGGCCGCTTTGCCGGGGCCAACGTCCTGACTTTC.